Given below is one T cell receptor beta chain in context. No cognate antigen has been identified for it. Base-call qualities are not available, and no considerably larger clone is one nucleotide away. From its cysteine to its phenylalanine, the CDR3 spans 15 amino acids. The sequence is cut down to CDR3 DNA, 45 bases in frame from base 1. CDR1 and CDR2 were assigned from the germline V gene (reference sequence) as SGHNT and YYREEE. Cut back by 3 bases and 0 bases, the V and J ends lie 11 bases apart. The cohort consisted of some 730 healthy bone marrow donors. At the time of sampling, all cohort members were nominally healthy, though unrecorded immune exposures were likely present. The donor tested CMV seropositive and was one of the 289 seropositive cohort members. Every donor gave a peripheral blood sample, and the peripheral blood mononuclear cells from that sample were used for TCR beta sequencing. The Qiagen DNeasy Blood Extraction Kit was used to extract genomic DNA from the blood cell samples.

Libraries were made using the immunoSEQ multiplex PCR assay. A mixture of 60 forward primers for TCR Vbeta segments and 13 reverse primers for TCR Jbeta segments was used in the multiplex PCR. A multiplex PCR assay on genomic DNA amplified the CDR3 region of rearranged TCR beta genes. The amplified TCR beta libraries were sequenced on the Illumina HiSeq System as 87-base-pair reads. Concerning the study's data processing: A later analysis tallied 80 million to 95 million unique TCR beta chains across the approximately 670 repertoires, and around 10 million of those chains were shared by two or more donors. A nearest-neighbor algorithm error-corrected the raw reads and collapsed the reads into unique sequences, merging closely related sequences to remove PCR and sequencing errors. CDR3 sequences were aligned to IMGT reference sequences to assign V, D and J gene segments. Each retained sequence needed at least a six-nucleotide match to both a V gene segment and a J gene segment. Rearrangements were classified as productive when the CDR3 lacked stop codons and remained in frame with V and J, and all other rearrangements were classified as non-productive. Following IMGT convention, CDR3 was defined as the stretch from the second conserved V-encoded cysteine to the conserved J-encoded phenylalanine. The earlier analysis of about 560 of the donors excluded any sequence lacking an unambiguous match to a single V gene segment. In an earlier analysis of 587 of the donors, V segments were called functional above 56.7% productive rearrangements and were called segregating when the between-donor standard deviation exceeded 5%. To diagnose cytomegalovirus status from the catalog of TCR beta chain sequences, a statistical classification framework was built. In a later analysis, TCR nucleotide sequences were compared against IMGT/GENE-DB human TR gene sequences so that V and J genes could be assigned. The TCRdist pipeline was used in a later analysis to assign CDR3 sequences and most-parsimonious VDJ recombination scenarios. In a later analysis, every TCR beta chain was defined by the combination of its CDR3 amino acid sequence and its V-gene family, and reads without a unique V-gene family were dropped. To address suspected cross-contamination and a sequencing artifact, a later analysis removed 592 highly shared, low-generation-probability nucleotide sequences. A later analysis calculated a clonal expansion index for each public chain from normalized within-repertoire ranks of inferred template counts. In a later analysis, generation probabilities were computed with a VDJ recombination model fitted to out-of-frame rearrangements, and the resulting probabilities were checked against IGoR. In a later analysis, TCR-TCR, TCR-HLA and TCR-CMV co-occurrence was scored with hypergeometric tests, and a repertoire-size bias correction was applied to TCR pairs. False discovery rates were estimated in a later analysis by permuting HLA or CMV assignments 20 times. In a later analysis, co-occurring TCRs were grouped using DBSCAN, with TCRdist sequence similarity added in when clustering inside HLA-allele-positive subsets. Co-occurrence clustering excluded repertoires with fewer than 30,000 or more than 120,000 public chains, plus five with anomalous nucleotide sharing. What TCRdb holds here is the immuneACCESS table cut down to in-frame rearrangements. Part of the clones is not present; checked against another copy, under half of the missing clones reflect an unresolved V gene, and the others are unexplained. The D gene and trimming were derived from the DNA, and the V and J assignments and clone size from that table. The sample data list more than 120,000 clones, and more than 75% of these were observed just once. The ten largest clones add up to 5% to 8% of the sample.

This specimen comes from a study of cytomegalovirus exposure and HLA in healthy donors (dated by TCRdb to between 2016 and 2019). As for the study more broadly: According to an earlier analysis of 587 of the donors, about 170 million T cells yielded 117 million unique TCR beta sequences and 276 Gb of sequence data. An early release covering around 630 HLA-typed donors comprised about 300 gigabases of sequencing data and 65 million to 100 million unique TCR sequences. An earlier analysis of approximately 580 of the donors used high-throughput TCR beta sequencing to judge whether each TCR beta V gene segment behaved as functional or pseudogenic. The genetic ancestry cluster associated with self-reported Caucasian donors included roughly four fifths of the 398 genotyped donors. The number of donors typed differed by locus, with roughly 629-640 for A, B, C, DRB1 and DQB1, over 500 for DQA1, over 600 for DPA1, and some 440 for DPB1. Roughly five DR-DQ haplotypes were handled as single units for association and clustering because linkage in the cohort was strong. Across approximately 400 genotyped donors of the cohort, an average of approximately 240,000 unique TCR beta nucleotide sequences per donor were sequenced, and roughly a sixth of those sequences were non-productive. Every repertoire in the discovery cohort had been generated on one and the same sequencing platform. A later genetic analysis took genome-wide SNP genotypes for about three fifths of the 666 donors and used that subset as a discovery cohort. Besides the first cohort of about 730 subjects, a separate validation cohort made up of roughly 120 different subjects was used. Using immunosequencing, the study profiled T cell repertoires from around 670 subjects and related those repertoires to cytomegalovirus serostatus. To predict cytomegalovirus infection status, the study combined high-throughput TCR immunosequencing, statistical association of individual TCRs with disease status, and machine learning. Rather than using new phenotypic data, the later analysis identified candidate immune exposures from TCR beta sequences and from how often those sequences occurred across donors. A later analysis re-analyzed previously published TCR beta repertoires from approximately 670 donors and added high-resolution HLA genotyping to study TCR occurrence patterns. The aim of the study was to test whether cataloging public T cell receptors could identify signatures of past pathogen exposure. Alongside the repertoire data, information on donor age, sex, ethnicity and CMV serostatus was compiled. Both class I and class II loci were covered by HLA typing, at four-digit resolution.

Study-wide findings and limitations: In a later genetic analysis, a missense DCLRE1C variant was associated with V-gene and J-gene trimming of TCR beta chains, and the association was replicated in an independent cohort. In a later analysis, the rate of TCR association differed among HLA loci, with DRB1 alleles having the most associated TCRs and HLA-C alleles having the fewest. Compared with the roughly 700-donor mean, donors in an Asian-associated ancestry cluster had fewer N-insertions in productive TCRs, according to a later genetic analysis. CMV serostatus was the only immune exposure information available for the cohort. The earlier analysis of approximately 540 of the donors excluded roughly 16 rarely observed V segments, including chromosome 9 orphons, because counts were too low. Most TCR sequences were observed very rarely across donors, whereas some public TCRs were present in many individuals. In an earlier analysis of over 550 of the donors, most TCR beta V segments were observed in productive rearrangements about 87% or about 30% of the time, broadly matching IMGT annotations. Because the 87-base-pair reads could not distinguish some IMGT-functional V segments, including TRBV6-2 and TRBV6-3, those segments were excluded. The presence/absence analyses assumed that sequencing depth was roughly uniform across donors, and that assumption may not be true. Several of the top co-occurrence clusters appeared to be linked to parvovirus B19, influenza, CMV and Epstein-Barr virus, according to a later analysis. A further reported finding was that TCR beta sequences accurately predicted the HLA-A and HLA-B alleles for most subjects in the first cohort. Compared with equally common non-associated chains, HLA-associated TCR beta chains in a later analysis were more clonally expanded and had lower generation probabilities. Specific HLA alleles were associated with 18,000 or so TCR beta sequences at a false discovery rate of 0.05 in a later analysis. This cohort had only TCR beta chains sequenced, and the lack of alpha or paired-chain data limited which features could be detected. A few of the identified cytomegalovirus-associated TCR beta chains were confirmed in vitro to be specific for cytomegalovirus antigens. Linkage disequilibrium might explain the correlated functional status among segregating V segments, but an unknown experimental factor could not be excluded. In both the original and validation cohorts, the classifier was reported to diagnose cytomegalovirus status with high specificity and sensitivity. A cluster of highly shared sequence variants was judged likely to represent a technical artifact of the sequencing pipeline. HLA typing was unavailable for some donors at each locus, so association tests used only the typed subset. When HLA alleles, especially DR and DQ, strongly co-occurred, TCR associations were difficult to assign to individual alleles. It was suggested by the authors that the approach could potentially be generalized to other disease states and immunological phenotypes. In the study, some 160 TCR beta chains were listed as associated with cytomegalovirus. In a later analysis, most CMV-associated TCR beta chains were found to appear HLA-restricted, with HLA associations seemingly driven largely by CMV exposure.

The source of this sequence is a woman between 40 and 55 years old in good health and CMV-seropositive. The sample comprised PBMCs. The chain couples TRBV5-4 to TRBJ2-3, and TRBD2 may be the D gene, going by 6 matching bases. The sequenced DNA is TGTGCCAGCAGCTGGGGAGGTGCTAGCACAGATACGCAGTATTTT. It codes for CASSWGGASTDTQYF.